This TCR beta chain was profiled in a study of T cell repertoires in cytomegalovirus infection. Whole-study context: From public TCR beta signatures came an indication of both CMV infection and matching HLA type.

Comment on this clonotype: Its cognate antigen is unknown.

CDR3 length: 17 residues. The germline V gene encodes CDR1 MDHEN and CDR2 SYDVKM. J gave up 1 base and V 3 bases, and 8 bases lay outside the gene matches. Study-wide results and limits: People with CMV and the relevant HLA were identified by cumulative public TCR beta family frequency. In two of eight donors, the top clonotype was HLA-C-restricted CMV-specific.

TCRdb re-called the reads through MiXCR, storing one row per CDR3 protein. The data show around 740,000 distinct CDR3 sequences, 35% to 40% seen once. Sequences were obtained from PBMCs. The V and J genes are TRBV28 and TRBJ2-2, with TRBD1 matching 7 bases. The receptor's source is a human donor in good health (CMV status not recorded). Some clones in this sample may be carry-over from other donors' samples. DNA of the CDR3: TGTGCCAGCAGTTTCCCCCTTAGACAGGGGAACACCGGGGAGCTGTTTTTT. It yields the protein CASSFPLRQGNTGELFF.